The source of this T cell receptor (beta chain) is a study of T-cell reconstitution after alpha-beta-depleted transplantation in children. Overall study results and limits: Several hundred expanded graft clones reportedly supplied alpha-beta T cells about two months after transplant.

This CDR3 comprises 15 residues. V was trimmed by 0 bases and J by 1 base, leaving 8 bases between them. The germline V gene encodes CDR1 SGHRS and CDR2 YFSETQ. Unique molecular identifiers were incorporated when the TCRbeta library was constructed. MiXCR, run by TCRdb on the PCR reads, gives a single entry per CDR3 protein. In the table there are 200,000 to 250,000 distinct CDR3 sequences, roughly 10% of which are singletons. This clonotype was counted at least ten times. As yet, its antigen is unknown. The chain carries TRBV5-1 and TRBJ2-1; no firm D call. This sample comprised PBMCs, obtained before TCRalphabeta/CD19-depleted stem cell transplant. The receptor's source is a child under two years old with acute myeloid leukemia, due to receive a stem cell transplant. The CDR3 nucleotides read TGCGCCAGCAGCTTGGGTCAAAATTCCTACAATGAGCAGTTCTTC. It specifies CASSLGQNSYNEQFF.